This T cell receptor beta chain comes out of a study of technical replicates of blood from several donors. Per germline, CDR1 LGHNT and CDR2 FRNRAP. The V gene lost 2 bases and the J gene lost 0 bases, with 18 bases spanning the gap. The CDR3 has 18 amino acids. Assay: immunoSEQ multiplex PCR; the TCRdb copy retains only in-frame clones and omits some. The profile shows around 70,000 clones, approximately 93% of them singletons. The sequencing input was T cells isolated from PBMCs. The rearrangement links TRBV12-5 to TRBJ2-3, with D maybe TRBD2 (6 bases). The TCR originated in a human donor in good health. The CDR3 nucleotides are TGTGCTAGTGGTTTGCTAACGGGGCGGGGCGCAAGCACAGATACGCAGTATTTT. The encoded protein is CASGLLTGRGASTDTQYF.